What follows are 10 T cell receptor beta chains derived from one specimen sequenced in a study of cytomegalovirus exposure and HLA in healthy donors. A multiplex PCR was run with 60 Vbeta primers and 13 Jbeta primers. Here immunoSEQ multiplex PCR was the method, and the copy in TCRdb shows in-frame clones only, minus some. Of roughly 150,000 clones listed, almost 85% are singletons. The sample taken for sequencing was PBMCs. These receptors all stem from a man aged 30 to 45 in good health and CMV-seropositive.

The chain recombines TRBV6-5 with TRBJ1-2, with 8 bases that match TRBD1. There are 15 residues in the CDR3. The germline V gene has CDR1 MNHEY and CDR2 SVGAGI. J was trimmed by 5 bases and V by 5 bases; bases with no gene match: 10. The CDR3 spells CASSKSGQGYYGYTF. Written as DNA, the CDR3 is TGTGCCAGCAGTAAATCCGGACAGGGCTATTATGGCTACACCTTC.

The chain is built from TRBV7-9 and TRBJ2-1, with D unresolved. Germline V gene sequence: CDR1 SEHNR, CDR2 FQNEAQ (reference sequence). The CDR3 sequence is 15 residues long. V lost 1 base to trimming and J lost 2 bases, with 9 bases between them. The chain's CDR3 is CASSLGLIAYNEQFF. The CDR3 nucleotides are TGTGCCAGCAGCTTAGGACTCATCGCCTACAATGAGCAGTTCTTC.

V is TRBV12-5 and J is TRBJ1-2; D is undetermined. V was trimmed by 0 bases and J by 8 bases, leaving 10 bases between them. CDR3 length equals 13 residues. Germline CDR1 and CDR2: LGHNT and FRNRAP. CDR3 sequence: CASGLVLIGGYTF. DNA of the CDR3: TGTGCTAGTGGTTTGGTACTCATCGGGGGCTACACCTTC. The variable domain in full, completed from reference TRBV12-5 and TRBJ1-2, reads DARVTQTPRHKVTEMGQEVTMRCQPILGHNTVFWYRQTMMQGLELLAYFRNRAPLDDSGMPKDRFSAEMPDATLATLKIQPSEPRDSAVYFCASGLVLIGGYTFGSGTRLTVV.

V is TRBV2 and J is TRBJ2-6; no reliable D call. V was clipped by 5 bases and J by 0 bases, with 5 bases between them. CDR3 length: 14 residues. The germline CDR1 and CDR2 sequences are SNHLY and FYNNEI. Here the CDR3 reads CASSKLSGANVLTF. The CDR3 DNA reads TGTGCCAGCAGTAAACTCTCTGGGGCCAACGTCCTGACTTTC.

The chain couples TRBV30 to TRBJ2-2; D perhaps matches TRBD2 (5 bases). CDR3 length equals 12 residues. Germline V gene lookup returns CDR1 GTSNPN and CDR2 SVGIG (reference sequence). Trimming removed 0 bases from V and 13 bases from J, with 12 bases in between. The CDR3: CAWSVYSRGLFF. For the CDR3, the DNA is TGTGCCTGGAGTGTATATAGCCGGGGGCTGTTTTTT.

The V gene is TRBV7-9, the J gene TRBJ2-1, with TRBD2 matching 7 bases. Germline V gives CDR1 SEHNR, CDR2 FQNEAQ (reference sequence). This CDR3 contains 15 residues. V was pared by 1 base and J by 4 bases, with 4 bases of the junction left unmatched. The CDR3, as DNA: TGTGCCAGCAGCTTAGGGTCTAGCGGTTACAATGAGCAGTTCTTC. This translates into CASSLGSSGYNEQFF.

V gene TRBV7-9 combines with J gene TRBJ1-5; no firm D call. Germline V CDR1 and CDR2: SEHNR, FQNEAQ (reference sequence). The CDR3 contains 15 residues. V was cut by 5 bases and J by 4 bases, with 15 bases left in between. CDR3 residues: CASSPPLPGNQPQHF. In DNA form, the CDR3 reads TGTGCCAGCAGCCCCCCCCTCCCGGGGAATCAGCCCCAGCATTTT. The variable domain in full, with the rest retrieved from reference TRBV7-9 and TRBJ1-5, is DTGVSQNPRHKITKRGQNVTFRCDPISEHNRLYWYRQTLGQGPEFLTYFQNEAQLEKSRLLSDRFSAERPKGSFSTLEIQRTEQGDSAMYLCASSPPLPGNQPQHFGDGTRLSIL.

J is TRBJ1-2 and V is TRBV6-6; D is uncertain. The germline gives CDR1 MNHNY, CDR2 SVGAGI (reference sequence). CDR3 length: 12 residues. V gave up 5 bases and J gave up 6 bases, with 10 bases separating them. DNA of the CDR3: TGTGCCAGCAGTCAGCCCGGGGATGGCTACACCTTC. Residues: CASSQPGDGYTF.

V gene TRBV29-1 combines with J gene TRBJ1-1, with unresolved D. The CDR3 totals 14 residues. Trimming removed 4 bases at V and 2 bases at J, with 14 bases between. Germline V gives CDR1 SQVTM, CDR2 ANQGSEA. The DNA of the CDR3 is TGCAGCGTTGTTTCTCAGCGGGCAAACACTGAAGCTTTCTTT. This encodes CSVVSQRANTEAFF.

The rearrangement uses TRBV5-1 and TRBJ1-1; D is undetermined. This CDR3 is built from 14 residues. V shed 4 bases and J shed 5 bases, with 15 bases lying between them. Per the germline V gene, CDR1 is SGHRS and CDR2 is YFSETQ. As DNA, the CDR3 is TGCGCCAGCAGCCAGAAGATACTAATGACTGAAGCTTTCTTT. Protein: CASSQKILMTEAFF.